Following are 26 T cell receptor beta chains from one sample sequenced in a study of T cell changes during pregnancy in multiple sclerosis. Using immunoSEQ multiplex PCR, the repertoire was profiled, and TCRdb retains in-frame clones only, with some absent. The sample yields about 98,000 clones, just over 90% seen once. Sequenced material: peripheral blood, taken after pregnancy. These receptors all stem from a female donor in good health, enrolled as a control in a pregnancy study.

This clone has just one count. Germline is not matched at one junction end, which may reflect a read error. This chain uses TRBV7-7 with TRBJ2-1; 11 bases match TRBD2. CDR1 SSHAT and CDR2 FNYEAQ come from the germline V gene (reference sequence). This CDR3 region has 19 residues. CDR3 region: CASSPEASGGPSSYNEQFF. CDR3 DNA sequence: TGTGCTAGCAGCCCGGAGGCTAGCGGGGGGCCGAGCTCCTACAATGAGCAGTTCTTC.

Here the CDR3 DNA reads TGTGCCAGTAGTATAGCCCGACAGGGGCCCGGGGAGCTGTTTTTT. It encodes CASSIARQGPGELFF. This chain connects TRBV19 to TRBJ2-2, with 8 bases lining up with TRBD1. Trimming at V came to 1 base and at J to 6 bases, leaving 4 bases not matched to a gene. Germline-derived CDR1 and CDR2 are LNHDA and SQIVND (reference sequence). This CDR3 comprises 15 residues.

The V call is TRBV6-6, the J call TRBJ2-7, with D possibly TRBD2 on 6 matching bases. Germline V gene lookup returns CDR1 MNHNY and CDR2 SVGAGI (reference sequence). V dropped 6 bases and J dropped 3 bases, with 9 bases sitting between them. The length of the CDR3 is 12 residues. CDR3 protein: CASRRGGYEQYF. CDR3 DNA sequence: TGTGCCAGCAGGAGGGGAGGCTACGAGCAGTACTTC.

The rearrangement joins TRBV7-2 to TRBJ2-3; the match to TRBD2 covers 14 bases. Unmatched junction bases numbered 9, after V lost 5 bases and J lost 5 bases. This CDR3 spans 17 amino acids. From germline, CDR1 is SGHTA and CDR2 FQGNSA. CDR3 loop: CASSPETSGGVEDTQYF. CDR3 coding DNA: TGTGCCAGCAGCCCGGAGACTAGCGGGGGGGTTGAAGATACGCAGTATTTT.

The V call is TRBV7-9, the J call TRBJ2-7, with 9 bases matching TRBD1. The ends lost 4 bases at V and 5 bases at J; junction bases unmatched: 6. The germline CDR1 and CDR2 sequences are SEHNR and FQNEAQ (reference sequence). The CDR3 totals 14 residues. The CDR3 DNA follows: TGTGCCAGCAGCTGGACAGGGGAGGCCCACGAGCAGTACTTC. Amino acids: CASSWTGEAHEQYF.

The chain has TRBV7-3 and TRBJ2-1; TRBD1 agrees at 9 bases. The CDR3 is made up of 14 amino acids. Germline V gene data show CDR1 as SGHTA and CDR2 as FQGTGA. V shed 5 bases, J shed 9 bases, and the junction held 8 bases outside the gene matches. The CDR3 coding sequence is TGTGCCAGCAGCCCTAACAGGGGGCAGGGTGAGCAGTTCTTC. Translation gives CASSPNRGQGEQFF.

The chain is built from TRBV7-9 and TRBJ1-2; D might be TRBD1 (5 bases). The V end was cut by 5 bases, the J end by 4 bases, with 14 bases between. The length of the CDR3 is 14 residues. Looked up from germline, CDR1 is SEHNR and CDR2 is FQNEAQ (reference sequence). CDR3 DNA: TGTGCCAGCAGCAAAGGGGCGGGGACCTATGGCTACACCTTC. Its protein product is CASSKGAGTYGYTF.

V gene TRBV7-9 combines with J gene TRBJ1-1, with a possible D match to TRBD1 (6 bases). The V and J ends lost 3 bases and 4 bases respectively, with 12 bases between them. From germline, CDR1 is SEHNR and CDR2 FQNEAQ (reference sequence). The CDR3 length is 14 residues. The DNA for the CDR3 is TGTGCCAGCAGCTTCATGGACAGAGGCACTGAAGCTTTCTTT. As protein: CASSFMDRGTEAFF.

The J gene is TRBJ1-5, the V gene TRBV7-8; D gene ambiguous. Deletions cut 5 bases from V and 7 bases from J, with 18 bases between. This CDR3 region has 15 residues. Germline V gives CDR1 SGHVS, CDR2 FQNEAQ. CDR3 bases: TGTGCCAGCAGCCGCGGACGGTCGGGAGGGCAGCCCCAGCATTTT. Protein sequence: CASSRGRSGGQPQHF.

V gene TRBV6-1 combines with J gene TRBJ2-5, with TRBD2 matching 12 bases. Germline assignment: CDR1 MNHNS and CDR2 SASEGT. J gave up 5 bases and V 5 bases, and 6 bases lay outside the gene matches. The CDR3 is 15 residues long. This chain's CDR3 is CASSTSGGSSETQYF. The DNA of the CDR3 is TGTGCCAGCAGTACTAGCGGGGGGTCGTCGGAGACCCAGTACTTC.

CDR3 in amino acids: CASSPIGVLHRAEAFF. As DNA, the CDR3 is TGTGCCAGCTCACCAATAGGGGTCCTCCATAGGGCTGAAGCTTTCTTT. The chain has TRBV18 and TRBJ1-1, with a possible D match to TRBD1 (5 bases). Germline values: CDR1 KGHSH, CDR2 LQKENI. Between the trimmed V and J ends, which lost 2 bases and 6 bases, there was a span of 19 bases. This CDR3 has 16 residues.

The chain employs TRBV11-2 and TRBJ2-7, with unresolved D. CDR3 length: 15 amino acids. V was shortened by 5 bases and J by 1 base, with 15 bases between the two germline ends. The germline gives CDR1 SGHAT, CDR2 FQNNGV. CDR3 sequence (DNA): TGTGCCAGCAGCCCACTGCCGGGTCCTTCCTACGAGCAGTACTTC. Amino acids: CASSPLPGPSYEQYF.

J is TRBJ2-1 and V is TRBV10-3; D uncertain. V was pared by 5 bases and J by 4 bases, with 12 bases between. This CDR3 spans 14 amino acids. Germline CDR1 is ENHRY and CDR2 is SYGVKD. CDR3 sequence (DNA): TGTGCCATCAGTCAGGAACCTCAGTACAATGAGCAGTTCTTC. It is translated as CAISQEPQYNEQFF.

The genes are TRBV7-2 and TRBJ2-7, with TRBD2 matching over 7 bases. V trimming: 3 bases; J trimming: 3 bases; junction bases outside the gene matches: 8. The V gene's germline CDR1 is SGHTA and CDR2 FQGNSA. This CDR3 comprises 15 residues. This chain's CDR3 is CASSFSGSSGYEQYF. In DNA form, the CDR3 reads TGTGCCAGCAGCTTTAGTGGTTCTAGCGGCTACGAGCAGTACTTC.

The chain employs TRBV30 and TRBJ1-1; D may be TRBD1 (6 bases). The CDR3 totals 12 residues. The germline gives CDR1 GTSNPN, CDR2 SVGIG (reference sequence). Deletions cut 5 bases from V and 5 bases from J, with 12 bases between. In DNA, the CDR3 is TGTGCCTGGGACAGGCCGGGAACTGAAGCTTTCTTT. It encodes CAWDRPGTEAFF.

The chain has TRBV29-1 and TRBJ2-2, with 8 nucleotides matching TRBD1. J was trimmed by 6 bases and V by 2 bases; bases with no gene match: 8. CDR3 size: 15 residues. The germline gives CDR1 SQVTM, CDR2 ANQGSEA. CDR3 nucleotide sequence: TGCAGCGTTGAAAGTCCAGGGGGCTCAGCCGGGGAGCTGTTTTTT. Translation: CSVESPGGSAGELFF.

This chain connects TRBV11-2 to TRBJ2-3, with 13 bases lining up with TRBD2. J lost 2 bases, V lost 4 bases, and 3 bases had no gene match. CDR1 and CDR2 (germline): SGHAT, FQNNGV. The CDR3 has 16 amino acids. The CDR3 loop reads CASSSGLAGNTDTQYF. For the CDR3, the DNA is TGTGCCAGCAGCTCGGGACTAGCGGGAAACACAGATACGCAGTATTTT.

The chain couples TRBV18 to TRBJ2-3; 13 bases are a match to TRBD2. The CDR3 covers 18 residues. Trimming cost V 2 bases and J 0 bases; bases outside gene matches: 5. Germline CDR1 reads KGHSH; CDR2 reads LQKENI. The CDR3: CASSPRTSGSSSTDTQYF. The CDR3 DNA reads as TGTGCCAGCTCACCAAGGACTAGCGGGAGTTCTAGCACAGATACGCAGTATTTT. Together with reference TRBV18 and TRBJ2-3, the CDR3 gives the full variable domain: NAGVMQNPRHLVRRRGQEARLRCSPMKGHSHVYWYRQLPEEGLKFMVYLQKENIIDESGMPKERFSAEFPKEGPSILRIQQVVRGDSAAYFCASSPRTSGSSSTDTQYFGPGTRLTVL.

There are a few counts of this clone. The chain has TRBV2 and TRBJ1-3; TRBD1 is a possible D gene (5 bases). In germline, CDR1 is SNHLY, CDR2 FYNNEI. The CDR3 length is 13 residues. Trimming left V 7 bases short and J 8 bases short, with 15 bases between. DNA for the CDR3: TGTGCCAGCAACACAGGACAAGGCGACACCATATATTTT. It is translated as CASNTGQGDTIYF.

This chain links TRBV29-1 with TRBJ2-3, with TRBD1 identical over 10 bases. V lost 6 bases and J lost 2; bases outside the gene matches: 8. The CDR3 extends over 15 amino acids. Germline V CDR1 and CDR2: SQVTM, ANQGSEA. The CDR3 loop is CSVVGTGENTDTQYF. In DNA form, the CDR3 reads TGCAGCGTCGTCGGGACAGGGGAGAACACAGATACGCAGTATTTT.

The chain combines TRBV6-1 with TRBJ1-3; D perhaps matches TRBD1 (6 bases). Trimming shortened V by 3 bases and J by 2 bases, and 11 bases separated the two germline ends. Germline CDR1 and CDR2: MNHNS and SASEGT. This CDR3 comprises 15 residues. The CDR3 region is CASSEARGAGNTIYF. CDR3 nucleotide sequence: TGTGCCAGCAGTGAGGCCAGGGGAGCTGGAAACACCATATATTTT.

The chain combines TRBV7-6 with TRBJ1-2; 8 positions match TRBD1. With V trimmed by 3 bases and J by 2 bases, 8 bases remained unmatched. Germline CDR1 reads SGHVS; CDR2 reads FNYEAQ. The CDR3 totals 16 residues. The CDR3 region is CASSFGTGWANYGYTF. In DNA form, the CDR3 reads TGTGCCAGCAGCTTTGGGACAGGCTGGGCGAACTATGGCTACACCTTC.

The chain has TRBV4-1 and TRBJ2-7; perhaps TRBD1 as D (6 bases). From germline, CDR1 is MGHRA and CDR2 YSYEKL. V was trimmed by 1 base and J by 2 bases, leaving 15 bases between them. The CDR3 runs to 16 residues. The CDR3 DNA is TGCGCCAGCAGCCAAGGCGCGGACAGAGGAACCTACGAGCAGTACTTC. Translation: CASSQGADRGTYEQYF.

Note on this clone: The CDR3 end shows no conserved phenylalanine or tryptophan, and so a read error is likely. This chain links TRBV18 with TRBJ1-1; D unclear. Between the trimmed V and J ends, which lost 6 bases and 6 bases, there was a span of 17 bases. The CDR3 is made up of 14 amino acids. Germline loops: CDR1 KGHSH, CDR2 LQKENI. The DNA of the CDR3 is TGTGCCAGCTCTCGAGGGAGGGAGGGTGCTGAAGCTTTCCTT. Protein product: CASSRGREGAEAFL.

This chain joins TRBV5-3 and TRBJ2-3; the D is unclear. TRBV5-3 is an ORF for which the function is uncertain. V lost 4 bases, J lost 5 bases, and 11 bases lay in between. The CDR3 covers 13 residues. The CDR3 is CARSPPAEDTQYF. CDR3 nucleotides: TGTGCCAGAAGCCCTCCCGCGGAAGATACGCAGTATTTT.

The chain couples TRBV5-8 to TRBJ2-1, with D possibly TRBD1 on 5 matching bases. Trimming shortened V by 7 bases and J by 7 bases, and 12 bases separated the two germline ends. The CDR3 is 12 amino acids. Germline CDR1 is SGHTS and CDR2 is YDEGEE. CDR3 sequence (DNA): TGTGCCAGCCCTCGCAGGGTTAATGAGCAGTTCTTC. Translating it yields CASPRRVNEQFF.